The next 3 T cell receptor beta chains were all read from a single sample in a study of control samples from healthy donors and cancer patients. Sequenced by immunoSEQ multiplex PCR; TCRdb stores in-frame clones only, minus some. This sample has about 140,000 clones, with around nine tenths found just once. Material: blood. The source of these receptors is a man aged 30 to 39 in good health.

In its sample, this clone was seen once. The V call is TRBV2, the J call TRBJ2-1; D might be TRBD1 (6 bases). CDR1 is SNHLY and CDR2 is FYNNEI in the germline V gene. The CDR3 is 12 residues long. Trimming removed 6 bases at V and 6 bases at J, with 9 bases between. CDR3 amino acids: CASSRDINEQFF. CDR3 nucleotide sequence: TGTGCCAGCAGCCGGGACATCAATGAGCAGTTCTTC.

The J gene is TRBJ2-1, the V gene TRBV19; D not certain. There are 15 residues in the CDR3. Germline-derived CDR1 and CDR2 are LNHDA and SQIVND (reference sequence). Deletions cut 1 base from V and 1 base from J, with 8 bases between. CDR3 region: CASSIGRFSYNEQFF. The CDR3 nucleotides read TGTGCCAGTAGTATAGGACGGTTTTCCTACAATGAGCAGTTCTTC.

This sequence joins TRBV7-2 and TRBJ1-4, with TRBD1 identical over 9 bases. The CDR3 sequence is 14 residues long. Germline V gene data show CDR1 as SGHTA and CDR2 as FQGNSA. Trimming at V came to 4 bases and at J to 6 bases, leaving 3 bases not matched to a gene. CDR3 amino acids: CASSSGQGYEKLFF. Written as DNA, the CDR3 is TGTGCCAGCAGCTCCGGACAGGGGTATGAAAAACTGTTTTTT.